The 18 T cell receptor beta chains presented below share a single source sample, sequenced in a study of blood T cells in healthy people across ages. It was with a sample-barcoded 5' primer and a J-beta primer mix that a second PCR of about 6 to 12 cycles was run. TCRdb used MiXCR to reprocess the 5' RACE reads, holding one entry per CDR3 protein. The table records roughly 1.9 million distinct CDR3 sequences, about 39% of them present only once. The sequenced sample was blood. The receptors were gathered from a human donor in good health.

In this sample, this clonotype turned up once. This chain connects TRBV11-2 to TRBJ2-3; 11 bases agree with TRBD2. From germline, CDR1 is SGHAT and CDR2 FQNNGV. The CDR3 contains 17 residues. With 7 bases clipped from V and 1 base from J, the junction kept 10 bases outside the gene matches. As DNA, the CDR3 is TGTGCCAGCATCTTCGGTGTACTAGCGGGGGGCACAGATACGCAGTATTTT. Its protein product is CASIFGVLAGGTDTQYF.

This chain joins TRBV5-1 and TRBJ2-1; 8 bases fit TRBD1. This CDR3 has 15 residues. The V and J ends lost 2 bases and 8 bases, in that order; junction bases with no gene match: 9. Germline lookup yields CDR1 SGHRS and CDR2 YFSETQ. CDR3 coding DNA: TGCGCCAGCAGCTTCGGACAGGGAGGTTGGTATGAGCAGTTCTTC. Its translation: CASSFGQGGWYEQFF.

The chain recombines TRBV5-1 with TRBJ2-7, with TRBD1 matching over 10 bases. The V gene's germline CDR1 is SGHRS and CDR2 YFSETQ. CDR3 length: 14 amino acids. The trim removed 5 bases at V and 4 bases at J, leaving 6 bases unmatched. CDR3 sequence reads: CASRSGQGEYEQYF. The CDR3 nucleotides are TGCGCCAGCAGATCCGGACAGGGGGAATACGAGCAGTACTTC.

This clonotype was seen only a few times. This rearrangement joins TRBV20-1 to TRBJ2-1; possibly TRBD1 for D (6 bases). The CDR3 has 11 residues. Germline CDR1 and CDR2: DFQATT and SNEGSKA (reference sequence). Trimming took off 4 bases at V and 9 bases at J, with 10 bases between the two ends. The CDR3 here is CSATPGVEQFF. The CDR3 DNA reads as TGCAGTGCTACCCCAGGGGTTGAGCAGTTCTTC.

This clonotype appeared many times. The J gene is TRBJ2-6, the V gene TRBV9; D ambiguous. The CDR3 is 13 residues long. Per germline, CDR1 SGDLS and CDR2 YYNGEE. V gave up 0 bases and J gave up 2 bases, with 0 bases separating them. The CDR3 DNA reads as TGTGCCAGCAGCGTAGCTGGGGCCAACGTCCTGACTTTC. Protein product: CASSVAGANVLTF.

This rearrangement joins TRBV2 to TRBJ1-5, with D possibly being TRBD1 (5 bases). Germline V gene data show CDR1 as SNHLY and CDR2 as FYNNEI. V was pared by 6 bases and J by 0 bases, with 9 bases between. This CDR3 contains 14 residues. Written as DNA, the CDR3 is TGTGCCAGCAGGACCCAGGGTAGCAATCAGCCCCAGCATTTT. Its translation is CASRTQGSNQPQHF.

V and J are TRBV29-1 and TRBJ2-6; perhaps TRBD1 as D (6 bases). There are 15 residues in the CDR3. Germline V gives CDR1 SQVTM, CDR2 ANQGSEA. The CDR3 DNA reads as TGCAGGTGGGAACAGGGACGATCTGGGGCCAACGTCCTGACTTTC. As protein: CRWEQGRSGANVLTF.

The chain recombines TRBV5-5 with TRBJ1-4; maybe TRBD1 (5 bases). V was shortened by 6 bases and J by 8 bases, with 11 bases between the two germline ends. CDR3 length: 12 amino acids. CDR1 is SGHKS and CDR2 is YYEKEE in the germline V gene (reference sequence). The CDR3 is CASTGLYEKLFF. CDR3 DNA: TGTGCCAGCACGGGACTTTACGAAAAACTGTTTTTT. The variable domain in full, with the rest retrieved from reference TRBV5-5 and TRBJ1-4, is DAGVTQSPTHLIKTRGQQVTLRCSPISGHKSVSWYQQVLGQGPQFIFQYYEKEERGRGNFPDRFSARQFPNYSSELNVNALLLGDSALYLCASTGLYEKLFFGSGTQLSVL.

This clonotype was observed a few times. This chain joins TRBV20-1 and TRBJ2-5; the match to TRBD1 covers 7 bases. The J call may be in error: the DNA end matches TRBJ2-7 better. Germline-derived CDR1 and CDR2 are DFQATT and SNEGSKA (reference sequence). The CDR3 is 13 residues long. The CDR3 is CSVGQAVAYEQYF. The CDR3 DNA reads as TGCAGCGTTGGACAGGCCGTCGCCTACGAGCAGTACTTC.

The chain uses TRBV7-2 and TRBJ2-3; D is uncertain. The CDR3 has 16 residues. Trimming pared 0 bases from V and 4 bases from J, leaving 14 bases between. Germline loops: CDR1 SGHTA, CDR2 FQGNSA. CDR3 residues: CASSLAGGSNPDTQYF. CDR3 DNA: TGTGCCAGCAGCTTAGCCGGTGGTTCTAACCCAGATACGCAGTATTTT.

In the case of this clonotype: One junction end disagrees with the germline gene, perhaps due to a read error. The chain employs TRBV7-9 and TRBJ2-4; 9 bases fit TRBD1. The J call may be mistaken, given a closer DNA end match to TRBJ2-7. The CDR3 has 13 residues. CDR1 and CDR2 from the germline V gene are SEHNR and FQNEAQ (reference sequence). Here the CDR3 reads CAGSGQGIYEQYF. The CDR3 nucleotides are TGTGCCGGCAGCGGACAGGGGATCTACGAGCAGTACTTC.

This chain links TRBV5-1 with TRBJ2-2, with D unclear. Trimming took 0 bases from V and 2 from J, leaving 11 bases between them. Germline assignment: CDR1 SGHRS and CDR2 YFSETQ. CDR3 length: 16 amino acids. CDR3 sequence: CASSLGLNFNTGELFF. Written as DNA, the CDR3 is TGCGCCAGCAGCTTGGGTCTCAATTTTAACACCGGGGAGCTGTTTTTT.

The rearrangement links TRBV2 to TRBJ1-5, with 10 bases matching TRBD1. The germline gives CDR1 SNHLY, CDR2 FYNNEI. The V gene end was trimmed by 4 bases and the J gene end by 1 base; junction bases not matched to a gene: 1. CDR3 length: 15 residues. The CDR3 protein is CASSGQGASNQPQHF. The CDR3 bases are TGTGCCAGCAGTGGACAGGGGGCAAGCAATCAGCCCCAGCATTTT.

This clonotype showed up just a few times. The chain combines TRBV29-1 with TRBJ2-7; D perhaps matches TRBD1 (7 bases). CDR3 length equals 13 residues. CDR1 is SQVTM, CDR2 ANQGSEA, per germline. V was clipped by 4 bases and J by 3 bases, with 13 bases between them. CDR3 bases: TGCAGCGTTGTCAGGGGGGCGAACTACGAGCAGTACTTC. Encoded protein: CSVVRGANYEQYF.

The rearrangement joins TRBV3-1 to TRBJ2-1, with 7 bases identical to TRBD2. The CDR3 covers 15 residues. After removal of 5 bases from V and 9 bases from J, the junction contained 13 bases not matched to a gene. Germline CDR1 reads LGHDT; CDR2 reads YNNKEL (reference sequence). The CDR3 loop reads CASSLESSGGGEQFF. The CDR3 DNA sequence: TGTGCCAGCAGCTTAGAGAGCAGTGGGGGGGGTGAGCAGTTCTTC.

This clonotype was counted only a few times. This rearrangement joins TRBV29-1 to TRBJ2-3; the D gene is possibly TRBD1 (6 bases). This CDR3 has 13 residues. Germline V gives CDR1 SQVTM, CDR2 ANQGSEA. Between the trimmed V and J ends, which lost 8 bases and 6 bases, there was a span of 18 bases. CDR3 in DNA: TGCAGCTATTGCTTACAAAGGGGGGATACGCAGTATTTT. Amino acids: CSYCLQRGDTQYF.

Only a few counts were recorded for this clonotype. This rearrangement joins TRBV29-1 to TRBJ1-2, with D uncertain. Germline loops: CDR1 SQVTM, CDR2 ANQGSEA. This CDR3 region has 13 residues. V was cut by 2 bases and J by 5 bases, with 12 bases left in between. This CDR3 is CSVETQEKYGYTF. CDR3 coding DNA: TGCAGCGTTGAAACCCAAGAGAAATATGGCTACACCTTC.

The V call is TRBV6-2 or TRBV6-3, the J call TRBJ1-5; unclear D gene. CDR1 is MNHEY, CDR2 SVGEGT, per germline. This CDR3 is built from 11 residues. V was shortened by 2 bases and J by 6 bases, with 2 bases between the two germline ends. The CDR3 DNA reads TGTGCCAGCAGTTACGTTCAGCCCCAGCATTTT. Amino acid sequence: CASSYVQPQHF.